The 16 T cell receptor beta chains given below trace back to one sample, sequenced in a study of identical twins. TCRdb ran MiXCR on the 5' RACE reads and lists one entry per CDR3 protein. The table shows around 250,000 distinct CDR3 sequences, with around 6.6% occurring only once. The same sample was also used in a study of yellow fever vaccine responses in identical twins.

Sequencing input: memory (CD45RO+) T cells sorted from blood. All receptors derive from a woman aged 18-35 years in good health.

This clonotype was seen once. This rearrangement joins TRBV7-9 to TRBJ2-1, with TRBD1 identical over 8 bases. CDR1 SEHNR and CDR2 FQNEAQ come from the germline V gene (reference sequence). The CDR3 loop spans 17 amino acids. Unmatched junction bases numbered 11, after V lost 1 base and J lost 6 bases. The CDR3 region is CASSLEGGQEARNEQFF. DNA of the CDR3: TGTGCCAGCAGCTTAGAAGGGGGACAGGAGGCGCGCAATGAGCAGTTCTTC.

The CDR3: CASSFGEGGETQYF. The CDR3 bases are TGTGCCAGCAGCTTTGGGGAGGGGGGAGAGACCCAGTACTTC. V usage is TRBV7-6 and J usage is TRBJ2-5, with D possibly matching TRBD2 (7 bases). V was pared by 3 bases and J by 4 bases, with 12 bases between. Germline CDR1 and CDR2: SGHVS and FNYEAQ. The CDR3 is 14 residues long.

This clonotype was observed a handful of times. CDR3 region: CASSHTSGENNEQFF. In DNA form, the CDR3 reads TGTGCCAGCAGCCACACTAGCGGGGAAAACAATGAGCAGTTCTTC. V is TRBV3-1 and J is TRBJ2-1; 10 bases are a match to TRBD2. The germline gives CDR1 LGHDT, CDR2 YNNKEL (reference sequence). The CDR3 extends over 15 amino acids. J lost 5 bases, V lost 3 bases, and 4 bases had no gene match.

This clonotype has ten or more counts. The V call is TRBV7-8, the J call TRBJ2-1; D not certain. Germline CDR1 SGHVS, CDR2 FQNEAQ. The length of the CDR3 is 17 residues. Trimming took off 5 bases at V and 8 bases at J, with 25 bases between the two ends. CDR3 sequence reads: CASSPRVGFSIRHEQFF. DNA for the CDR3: TGTGCCAGCAGCCCACGTGTGGGGTTCAGTATTCGTCATGAGCAGTTCTTC.

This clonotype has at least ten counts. The CDR3 region has the DNA TGTGCCAGTAGCTCCGGGAGGCCCACAGATACGCAGTATTTT. Translating gives CASSSGRPTDTQYF. The gene calls are TRBV19 and TRBJ2-3; 7 bases line up with TRBD2. V shed 6 bases and J 2 bases; nucleotides not matched to a gene: 5. Germline V gene lookup returns CDR1 LNHDA and CDR2 SQIVND (reference sequence). The length of the CDR3 is 14 residues.

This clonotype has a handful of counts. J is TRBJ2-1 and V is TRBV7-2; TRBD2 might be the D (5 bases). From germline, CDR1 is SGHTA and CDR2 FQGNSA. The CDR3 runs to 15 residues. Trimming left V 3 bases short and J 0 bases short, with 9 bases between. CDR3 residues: CASSLDWNSYNEQFF. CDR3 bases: TGTGCCAGCAGCTTGGACTGGAACTCCTACAATGAGCAGTTCTTC.

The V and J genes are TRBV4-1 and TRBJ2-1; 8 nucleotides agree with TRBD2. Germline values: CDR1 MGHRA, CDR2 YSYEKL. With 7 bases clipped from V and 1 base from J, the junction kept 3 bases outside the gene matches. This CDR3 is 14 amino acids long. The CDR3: CASKPGGSYNEQFF. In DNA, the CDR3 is TGCGCCAGCAAACCGGGAGGGTCCTACAATGAGCAGTTCTTC.

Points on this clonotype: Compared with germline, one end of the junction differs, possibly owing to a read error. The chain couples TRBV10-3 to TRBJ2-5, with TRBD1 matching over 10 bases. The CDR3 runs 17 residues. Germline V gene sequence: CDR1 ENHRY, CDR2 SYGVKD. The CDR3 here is CVISGAAGTGVGETQYF. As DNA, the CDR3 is TGTGTCATCAGTGGTGCCGCCGGGACAGGGGTAGGAGAGACCCAGTACTTC.

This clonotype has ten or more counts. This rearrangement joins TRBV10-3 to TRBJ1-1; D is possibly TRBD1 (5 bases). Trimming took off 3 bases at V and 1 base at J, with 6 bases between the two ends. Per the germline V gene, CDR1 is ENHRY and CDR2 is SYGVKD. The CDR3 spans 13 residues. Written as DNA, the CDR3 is TGTGCCATCAGTGAACAGGAGAACACTGAAGCTTTCTTT. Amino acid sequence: CAISEQENTEAFF.

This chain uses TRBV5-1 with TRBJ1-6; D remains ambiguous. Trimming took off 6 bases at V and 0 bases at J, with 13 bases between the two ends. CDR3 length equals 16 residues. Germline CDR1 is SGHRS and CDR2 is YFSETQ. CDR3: CASKMAEVSYNSPLHF. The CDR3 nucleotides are TGCGCCAGCAAGATGGCAGAGGTCTCCTATAATTCACCCCTCCACTTT.

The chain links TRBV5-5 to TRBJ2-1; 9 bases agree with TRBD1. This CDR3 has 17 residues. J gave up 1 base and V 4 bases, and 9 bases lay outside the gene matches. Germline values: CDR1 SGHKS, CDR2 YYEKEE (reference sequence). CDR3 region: CASSGAGQGSSYNEQFF. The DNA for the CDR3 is TGTGCCAGCAGCGGTGCCGGACAGGGGTCTTCCTACAATGAGCAGTTCTTC.

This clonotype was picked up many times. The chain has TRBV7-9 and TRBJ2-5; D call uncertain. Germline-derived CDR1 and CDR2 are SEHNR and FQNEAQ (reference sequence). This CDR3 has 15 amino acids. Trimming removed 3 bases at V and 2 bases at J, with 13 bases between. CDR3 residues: CASSFQKALQETQYF. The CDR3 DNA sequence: TGTGCCAGCAGCTTCCAGAAAGCACTACAAGAGACCCAGTACTTC. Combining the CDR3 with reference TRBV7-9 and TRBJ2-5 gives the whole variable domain DTGVSQNPRHKITKRGQNVTFRCDPISEHNRLYWYRQTLGQGPEFLTYFQNEAQLEKSRLLSDRFSAERPKGSFSTLEIQRTEQGDSAMYLCASSFQKALQETQYFGPGTRLLVL.

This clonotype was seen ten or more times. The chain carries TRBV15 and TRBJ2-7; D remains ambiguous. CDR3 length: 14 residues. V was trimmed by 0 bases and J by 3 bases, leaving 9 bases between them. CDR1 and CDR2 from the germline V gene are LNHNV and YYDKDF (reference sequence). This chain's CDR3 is CATSRDPASYEQYF. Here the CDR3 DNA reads TGTGCCACCAGCAGAGATCCGGCCAGCTACGAGCAGTACTTC.

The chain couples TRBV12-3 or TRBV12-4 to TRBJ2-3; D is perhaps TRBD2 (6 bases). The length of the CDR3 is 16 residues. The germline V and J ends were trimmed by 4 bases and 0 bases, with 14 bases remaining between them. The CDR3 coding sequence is TGTGCCAGCAGTTCGGGGGAGGCCTCTAGCACAGATACGCAGTATTTT. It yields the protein CASSSGEASSTDTQYF.

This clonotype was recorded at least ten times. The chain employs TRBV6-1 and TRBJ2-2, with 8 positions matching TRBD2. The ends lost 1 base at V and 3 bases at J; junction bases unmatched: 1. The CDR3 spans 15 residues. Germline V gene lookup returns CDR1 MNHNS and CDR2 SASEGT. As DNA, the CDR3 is TGTGCCAGCAGTGAAGTCGGGAGGGACACCGGGGAGCTGTTTTTT. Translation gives CASSEVGRDTGELFF.

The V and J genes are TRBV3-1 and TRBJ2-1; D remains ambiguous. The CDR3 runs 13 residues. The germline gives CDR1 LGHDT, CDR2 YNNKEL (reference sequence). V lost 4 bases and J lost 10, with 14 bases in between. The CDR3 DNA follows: TGTGCCAGCAGCCCGGGCTTCATCAGCGAGCAGTTCTTC. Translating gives CASSPGFISEQFF.